The 21 T cell receptor beta chains reported below all come from one sample, sequenced in a study of T cell clones after liver transplantation. Some clones are missing from TCRdb's copy, which holds only in-frame ones; the method was immunoSEQ multiplex PCR. The repertoire includes tens of thousands of clones, 84% of them detected once, and 2.1% sits in the top ten. The input for sequencing was CD4+ T cells from blood, taken about 50 months after liver transplant. The receptor set was obtained from a human patient who received a liver transplant. A share of the T cells may be of graft donor origin.

This chain connects TRBV10-3 to TRBJ2-2, with D maybe TRBD2 (5 bases). Germline V gene sequence: CDR1 ENHRY, CDR2 SYGVKD. This CDR3 spans 15 amino acids. V was pared by 9 bases and J by 1 base, with 15 bases between. DNA for the CDR3: TGTGCCATAGGCACACTCAGCGGGAACACCGGGGAGCTGTTTTTT. This translates into CAIGTLSGNTGELFF.

This rearrangement joins TRBV5-1 to TRBJ2-3; D gene ambiguous. The CDR3 consists of 16 residues. Germline V gene lookup returns CDR1 SGHRS and CDR2 YFSETQ. V lost 1 base to trimming and J lost 0 bases, with 12 bases between them. Written as DNA, the CDR3 is TGCGCCAGCAGCTTGAGCGCATCCTCTAGCACAGATACGCAGTATTTT. Its translation: CASSLSASSSTDTQYF.

This chain links TRBV18 with TRBJ1-3; TRBD1 aligns across 7 bases. The CDR3 loop spans 14 amino acids. CDR1 KGHSH and CDR2 LQKENI come from the germline V gene. V shed 3 bases, J shed 4 bases, and the junction held 3 bases outside the gene matches. The DNA of the CDR3 is TGTGCCAGCTCACCCGGGACAGTCGGAAACACCATATATTTT. As protein: CASSPGTVGNTIYF.

V and J are TRBV6-5 and TRBJ1-5; 7 nucleotides line up with TRBD1. The V and J ends lost 5 bases and 2 bases, in that order; junction bases with no gene match: 6. The CDR3 consists of 15 residues. Germline V lookup: CDR1 MNHEY, CDR2 SVGAGI. CDR3 in DNA: TGTGCCAGCAGTAGACAGGGTAACGGCAATCAGCCCCAGCATTTT. This translates into CASSRQGNGNQPQHF.

The chain joins TRBV6-5 to TRBJ2-2; 11 bases fit TRBD1. V shed 9 bases and J 6 bases; nucleotides not matched to a gene: 6. CDR3 size: 14 residues. Germline CDR1 is MNHEY and CDR2 is SVGAGI. CDR3 in amino acids: CASRGQGEPGELFF. CDR3 bases: TGTGCCAGTAGGGGACAGGGGGAACCCGGGGAGCTGTTTTTT.

V and J are TRBV7-9 and TRBJ1-2; TRBD1 aligns across 8 bases. J lost 4 bases, V lost 7 bases, and 14 bases had no gene match. The CDR3 spans 16 residues. The germline V gene has CDR1 SEHNR and CDR2 FQNEAQ (reference sequence). The CDR3 sequence is CASNHHTGGRSYGYTF. The CDR3 bases are TGTGCCAGCAACCATCATACAGGGGGACGTTCCTATGGCTACACCTTC.

The chain recombines TRBV7-8 with TRBJ2-1; 8 nucleotides match TRBD2. Germline-derived CDR1 and CDR2 are SGHVS and FQNEAQ. The J segment lost 1 base and the V segment lost 5 bases, leaving 7 bases of the junction unmatched. The CDR3 is made up of 16 amino acids. DNA for the CDR3: TGTGCCAGCAGCCCCCGGATAGCGGGATCCTACAATGAGCAGTTCTTC. This encodes CASSPRIAGSYNEQFF.

This chain joins TRBV15 and TRBJ2-1; 10 bases are a match to TRBD2. With V trimmed by 7 bases and J by 5 bases, 8 bases remained unmatched. This CDR3 has 15 amino acids. Germline loops: CDR1 LNHNV, CDR2 YYDKDF (reference sequence). CDR3 in amino acids: CATKMSGRANNEQFF. Written as DNA, the CDR3 is TGTGCCACCAAGATGAGCGGGAGGGCGAACAATGAGCAGTTCTTC.

This chain joins TRBV19 and TRBJ2-1; 12 bases match TRBD2. The ends lost 5 bases at V and 9 bases at J; junction bases unmatched: 2. This CDR3 has 13 amino acids. Germline V gene data show CDR1 as LNHDA and CDR2 as SQIVND (reference sequence). CDR3 nucleotide sequence: TGTGCCAGTAGTGTGACTAGCGGGGGTGAGCAGTTCTTC. This gives the protein CASSVTSGGEQFF.

The CDR3 is CASSYAGGTNEQFF. The CDR3 DNA reads TGTGCCAGCAGTTACGCGGGAGGGACTAATGAGCAGTTCTTC. The V call is TRBV6-5, the J call TRBJ2-1; 9 bases line up with TRBD2. Trimming took 2 bases from V and 7 from J; bases not matched to a gene: 3. The CDR3 length is 14 residues. Germline V gives CDR1 MNHEY, CDR2 SVGAGI.

The rearrangement uses TRBV4-2 and TRBJ2-1; 8 bases line up with TRBD2. The germline V gene has CDR1 LGHNA and CDR2 YNFKEQ. This CDR3 region has 17 residues. V gave up 3 bases and J gave up 9 bases; unmatched junction bases: 16. The CDR3 reads CASSQGGPGLGHLEQFF. The CDR3, as DNA: TGTGCCAGCAGCCAGGGGGGGCCGGGACTAGGCCATCTTGAGCAGTTCTTC.

This clone was recorded once. This sequence joins TRBV27 and TRBJ2-7; TRBD2 might be the D (6 bases). In germline, CDR1 is MNHEY, CDR2 SMNVEV (reference sequence). This CDR3 is built from 15 residues. V lost 6 bases to trimming and J lost 4 bases, with 19 bases between them. DNA of the CDR3: TGTGCCAGCAGGCGATCGGGGGAGGCCTCTTACGAGCAGTACTTC. It specifies CASRRSGEASYEQYF.

V is TRBV7-9 and J is TRBJ2-3; maybe TRBD1 (5 bases). The CDR3 is 14 amino acids. Germline V gives CDR1 SEHNR, CDR2 FQNEAQ (reference sequence). V was cut by 2 bases and J by 1 base, with 7 bases left in between. The CDR3 nucleotides read TGTGCCAGCAGCTTATTAGGGGGCACAGATACGCAGTATTTT. This sequence encodes CASSLLGGTDTQYF.

This clone has a single count. This chain uses TRBV7-2 with TRBJ2-5; the match to TRBD2 covers 11 bases. The V and J ends lost 5 bases and 5 bases, in that order; junction bases with no gene match: 13. The CDR3 length is 17 residues. Germline V gene sequence: CDR1 SGHTA, CDR2 FQGNSA. The CDR3, as DNA: TGTGCCAGCAGCCGAACGGGACTAGCGGTCTCAGGGGAGACCCAGTACTTC. Translated: CASSRTGLAVSGETQYF. Variable domain in full (rest from reference TRBV7-2 and TRBJ2-5): GAGVSQSPSNKVTEKGKDVELRCDPISGHTALYWYRQSLGQGLEFLIYFQGNSAPDKSGLPSDRFSAERTGGSVSTLTIQRTQQEDSAVYLCASSRTGLAVSGETQYFGPGTRLLVL.

This clone is a singleton in its sample. As DNA, the CDR3 is TGTGCCAGTAGTATGGAAACGGGACAAAAAGCCAAAAACATTCAGTACTTC. This sequence encodes CASSMETGQKAKNIQYF. This chain uses TRBV19 with TRBJ2-4; possibly TRBD1 for D (6 bases). Trimming took off 3 bases at V and 0 bases at J, with 15 bases between the two ends. The germline gives CDR1 LNHDA, CDR2 SQIVND (reference sequence). The CDR3 is made up of 17 amino acids.

The rearrangement uses TRBV6-6 and TRBJ1-1; D unclear. The germline CDR1 and CDR2 sequences are MNHNY and SVGAGI (reference sequence). The V end lost 2 bases, the J end lost 1 base, and 8 bases lay between the germline ends. This CDR3 contains 14 residues. The CDR3 here is CASSYDAWNTEAFF. As DNA, the CDR3 is TGTGCCAGCAGTTACGACGCCTGGAACACTGAAGCTTTCTTT.

A few counts support this clone. The chain couples TRBV2 to TRBJ2-5; D is possibly TRBD2 (6 bases). CDR3 size: 16 residues. V lost 7 bases and J lost 1, with 19 bases in between. Germline loops: CDR1 SNHLY, CDR2 FYNNEI. CDR3 nucleotides: TGTGCCAGCAAGGCTACCCTGTTGGGGGGCCAAGAGACCCAGTACTTC. This translates into CASKATLLGGQETQYF.

Only a few counts were recorded for this clone. The chain carries TRBV5-1 and TRBJ1-2, with D uncertain. The CDR3 extends over 17 amino acids. V was cut by 0 bases and J by 7 bases, with 22 bases left in between. In germline, CDR1 is SGHRS, CDR2 YFSETQ. For the CDR3, the DNA is TGCGCCAGCAGCTTGGACGTGGGCGACGTGGGCCTTAGTGGCTACACCTTC. It specifies CASSLDVGDVGLSGYTF.

There are a few counts of this clone. The chain joins TRBV7-9 to TRBJ2-1; 11 bases align to TRBD2. V gave up 5 bases and J gave up 6 bases; unmatched junction bases: 6. CDR1 and CDR2 (germline): SEHNR, FQNEAQ (reference sequence). CDR3 length: 15 residues. The CDR3 coding sequence is TGTGCCAGCAGCCGTCGAGGACTAGCGGGCAATGAGCAGTTCTTC. It translates to CASSRRGLAGNEQFF.

This clone has just one count. CDR3 amino acids: CASSPRGGGYETQYF. The CDR3 DNA is TGTGCCAGCAGCCCCCGGGGTGGAGGGTACGAGACCCAGTACTTC. This sequence joins TRBV5-5 and TRBJ2-5; D is possibly TRBD2 (6 bases). V lost 4 bases and J lost 5, with 18 bases in between. CDR3 length: 15 residues. From germline, CDR1 is SGHKS and CDR2 YYEKEE (reference sequence).

This clone was observed a handful of times. This chain links TRBV2 with TRBJ1-5; no reliable D call. The CDR3 consists of 12 residues. CDR1 is SNHLY, CDR2 FYNNEI, per germline. Trimming took off 5 bases at V and 7 bases at J, with 9 bases between the two ends. CDR3 sequence: CASSTGIQPQHF. The CDR3 coding sequence is TGTGCCAGCAGTACGGGGATACAGCCCCAGCATTTT.